This T cell receptor beta chain derives from a study of T cell responses to AZD1222 COVID-19 vaccine. The table came from immunoSEQ multiplex PCR; TCRdb's copy has only in-frame clones and leaves some out. The data show some 170,000 clones, 90% seen once. This clone has just a few counts. What it recognizes is unknown. Regarding the study as a whole: Among AZD1222 vaccinees, only 5 or 6 were seropositive at baseline.

The length of the CDR3 is 14 residues. Germline loops: CDR1 SGDLS, CDR2 YYNGEE. V lost 4 bases and J lost 2; bases outside the gene matches: 3. V usage is TRBV9 and J usage is TRBJ2-7; 10 nucleotides agree with TRBD2. Sequenced material: peripheral blood, taken 28 days after the second dose of the MenACWY control vaccine. The TCR originated in an adult who received the MenACWY meningococcal vaccine as a control. The CDR3 reads CASSSGRETYEQYF. CDR3 nucleotide sequence: TGTGCCAGCAGCAGCGGGAGGGAAACCTACGAGCAGTACTTC.